The 15 T cell receptor beta chains presented below share a single source sample, sequenced in a study of T cell repertoires in cytomegalovirus infection. TCRdb reprocessed the reads via MiXCR and lists one record per CDR3 protein. The sample consists of hundreds of thousands of distinct CDR3 sequences, roughly a sixth of them appearing once. The sequenced sample was PBMCs. These receptors all come from a human donor in good health (CMV status not recorded). Some clones in this sample may be carry-over from other donors' samples.

The chain's CDR3 is CSAPTYNEQFF. CDR3 nucleotides: TGCAGTGCCCCGACCTACAATGAGCAGTTCTTC. The chain is built from TRBV20-1 and TRBJ2-1; no definite D call. The germline V gene encodes CDR1 DFQATT and CDR2 SNEGSKA (reference sequence). CDR3 length equals 11 residues. Between the trimmed V and J ends, which lost 6 bases and 2 bases, there was a span of 5 bases.

This clonotype was seen many times. The V gene is TRBV7-2, the J gene TRBJ2-2; no clear D gene. Germline V lookup: CDR1 SGHTA, CDR2 FQGNSA. This CDR3 spans 15 amino acids. The V end lost 7 bases, the J end lost 0 bases, and 12 bases lay between the germline ends. For the CDR3, the DNA is TGTGCCAGCATCCGATGGGCGGCGAACACCGGGGAGCTGTTTTTT. It specifies CASIRWAANTGELFF.

This sequence joins TRBV6-2 or TRBV6-3 and TRBJ2-7; 9 nucleotides agree with TRBD1. Germline V gives CDR1 MNHEY, CDR2 SVGEGT. The CDR3 is 14 residues long. The ends lost 1 base at V and 5 bases at J; junction bases unmatched: 3. The DNA of the CDR3 is TGTGCCAGCAGTTACTTGTGGACAGGGGACGAGCAGTACTTC. Its protein product is CASSYLWTGDEQYF.

The chain uses TRBV20-1 and TRBJ2-2; D is perhaps TRBD1 (5 bases). The CDR3 is 14 amino acids. Trimming took off 0 bases at V and 7 bases at J, with 12 bases between the two ends. The V gene's germline CDR1 is DFQATT and CDR2 SNEGSKA (reference sequence). The chain's CDR3 is CSAREGRGNGELFF. The CDR3 nucleotides are TGCAGTGCTAGAGAGGGAAGGGGCAACGGGGAGCTGTTTTTT.

The J gene is TRBJ2-5, the V gene TRBV10-3; weak D call: TRBD1 (5 bases). V dropped 10 bases and J dropped 0 bases, with 9 bases sitting between them. The germline V gene encodes CDR1 ENHRY and CDR2 SYGVKD. The CDR3 is 12 residues long. The CDR3 nucleotides are TGTGCCAGTACAGGAGACCAAGAGACCCAGTACTTC. Encoded protein: CASTGDQETQYF.

This clonotype appeared a few times. V gene TRBV28 combines with J gene TRBJ1-5, with a tentative D call TRBD1 (5 bases). Trimming took off 4 bases at V and 0 bases at J, with 7 bases between the two ends. This CDR3 region has 14 residues. Per the germline V gene, CDR1 is MDHEN and CDR2 is SYDVKM. The CDR3 DNA sequence: TGTGCCAGCAGTTGGACATATAGCAATCAGCCCCAGCATTTT. Translation: CASSWTYSNQPQHF.

This clonotype was seen more than once but under ten times. The genes are TRBV4-2 and TRBJ1-5; perhaps TRBD1 as D (6 bases). With 1 base removed from V and 9 bases from J, the gap between germline ends came to 25 bases. Germline CDR1 and CDR2: LGHNA and YNFKEQ. The CDR3 runs to 18 residues. The CDR3 protein is CASSQGTPPGGRDRPQHF. The CDR3 bases are TGTGCCAGCAGCCAAGGTACCCCTCCGGGGGGCAGGGATCGGCCCCAGCATTTT.

This clonotype occurred a few times. V and J are TRBV5-4 and TRBJ2-5; weak D call: TRBD1 (6 bases). This CDR3 has 15 residues. Looked up from germline, CDR1 is SGHNT and CDR2 is YYREEE (reference sequence). The germline V and J ends were trimmed by 4 bases and 2 bases, with 15 bases remaining between them. The CDR3 sequence: CASSREWDKQETQYF. CDR3 in DNA: TGTGCCAGCAGCAGGGAATGGGACAAACAAGAGACCCAGTACTTC.

Ten or more counts support this clonotype. This rearrangement joins TRBV6-1 to TRBJ1-5; the D gene is possibly TRBD1 (5 bases). CDR1 is MNHNS and CDR2 is SASEGT in the germline V gene. V was trimmed by 2 bases and J by 5 bases, leaving 16 bases between them. The CDR3 consists of 16 residues. The DNA for the CDR3 is TGTGCCAGCAGTGAATTTGGCGGGAGAGGGGATCAGCCCCAGCATTTT. This encodes CASSEFGGRGDQPQHF.

This sequence joins TRBV18 and TRBJ2-5; D may be TRBD1 (6 bases). The CDR3 consists of 14 residues. Per germline, CDR1 KGHSH and CDR2 LQKENI. The V gene lost 4 bases and the J gene lost 5 bases, with 14 bases spanning the gap. The CDR3 region is CASSQGVMRETQYF. CDR3 DNA: TGTGCCAGCTCACAGGGGGTGATGAGGGAGACCCAGTACTTC.

This chain joins TRBV27 and TRBJ2-3; D is possibly TRBD2 (5 bases). The CDR3 extends over 15 amino acids. Per the germline V gene, CDR1 is MNHEY and CDR2 is SMNVEV (reference sequence). V gave up 5 bases and J gave up 4 bases, with 16 bases separating them. CDR3 coding DNA: TGTGCCAGCAGTCCTAGCCTCCTAACGGCAGATACGCAGTATTTT. Its translation is CASSPSLLTADTQYF.

This clonotype was seen a handful of times. The chain uses TRBV19 and TRBJ2-3; possible D gene TRBD1, 6 bases. The CDR3 loop spans 14 amino acids. Germline CDR1 reads LNHDA; CDR2 reads SQIVND (reference sequence). Trimming removed 10 bases at V and 2 bases at J, with 16 bases between. CDR3 amino acids: CAITGRTATDTQYF. The CDR3 DNA follows: TGTGCCATCACCGGAAGGACAGCCACAGATACGCAGTATTTT.

This clonotype has ten or more counts. The genes are TRBV7-2 and TRBJ2-2, with 9 nucleotides matching TRBD1. CDR3 size: 15 residues. Losses at the gene ends were 5 bases for V and 4 bases for J; bases not matched to a gene: 5. Germline loops: CDR1 SGHTA, CDR2 FQGNSA. The CDR3 sequence: CASSLQGAPTGELFF. The CDR3 nucleotides read TGTGCCAGCAGCCTACAGGGGGCTCCCACCGGGGAGCTGTTTTTT.

This clonotype was seen at least ten times. The chain joins TRBV7-6 to TRBJ2-5; D gene uncertain. Germline values: CDR1 SGHVS, CDR2 FNYEAQ. CDR3 length: 15 amino acids. Trimming left V 2 bases short and J 0 bases short, with 10 bases between. Here the CDR3 DNA reads TGTGCCAGCAGCTTATACAAGGGCTACCAAGAGACCCAGTACTTC. Translation gives CASSLYKGYQETQYF.

The J gene is TRBJ1-4, the V gene TRBV12-3 or TRBV12-4, with D maybe TRBD1 (6 bases). The CDR3 sequence is 15 residues long. V lost 6 bases to trimming and J lost 3 bases, with 14 bases between them. The CDR3 coding sequence is TGTGCCAGCAGATATTACCAGGGGTCTAATGAAAAACTGTTTTTT. Its protein product is CASRYYQGSNEKLFF.